The 6 T cell receptor beta chains given below trace back to one sample, sequenced in a study of blood T cells in healthy people across ages (dated by TCRdb to the mid-2010s). Library creation used 5' RACE. The sequencing machine was an Illumina HiSeq 2500. A second PCR of roughly 7 to 11 cycles was performed with a sample-barcoded 5' primer and a J-beta primer mix. TCRdb reworked the public reads: Q25 trimming with fastp, MiXCR clone assembly, productive beta chains retained. Each record represents a unique CDR3 protein, reported with the most common genes and DNA among its rows. This sample lists 350,000 to 450,000 distinct CDR3 sequences; 50% to 60% were detected once. Approximately 51% of the sample rests with the top ten. The source material was blood. Every receptor here comes from a man aged 60 to 69 in good health.

V gene TRBV20-1 combines with J gene TRBJ2-3; 9 bases fit TRBD2. Germline V lookup: CDR1 DFQATT, CDR2 SNEGSKA (reference sequence). The V gene end was trimmed by 0 bases and the J gene end by 5 bases; junction bases not matched to a gene: 6. This CDR3 is 15 amino acids long. The CDR3 DNA reads TGCAGTGCTAGAGATCGCGGGGGGGCCGTAGATACGCAGTATTTT. Its translation is CSARDRGGAVDTQYF.

The chain is built from TRBV5-1 and TRBJ1-1; tentatively, D is TRBD1 (6 bases). V lost 4 bases and J 4 bases, leaving 14 bases between the germline ends. The CDR3 has 14 residues. Germline CDR1 and CDR2: SGHRS and YFSETQ. CDR3 sequence (DNA): TGCGCCAGCAGCGATGCAGGGGAGGGCACTGAAGCTTTCTTT. Translating it yields CASSDAGEGTEAFF. Combining the CDR3 with reference TRBV5-1 and TRBJ1-1 gives the whole variable domain KAGVTQTPRYLIKTRGQQVTLSCSPISGHRSVSWYQQTPGQGLQFLFEYFSETQRNKGNFPGRFSGRQFSNSRSEMNVSTLELGDSALYLCASSDAGEGTEAFFGQGTRLTVV.

The J gene is TRBJ2-1, the V gene TRBV20-1; tentatively, D is TRBD2 (5 bases). Germline V gene data show CDR1 as DFQATT and CDR2 as SNEGSKA (reference sequence). This CDR3 is built from 15 residues. Trimming cost V 5 bases and J 0 bases, with 14 bases left between them. CDR3 loop: CSASQSSFSYNEQFF. CDR3 DNA sequence: TGCAGTGCTTCCCAGTCTAGCTTCTCCTACAATGAGCAGTTCTTC.

The chain joins TRBV5-4 to TRBJ2-5; D remains unclear. From germline, CDR1 is SGHNT and CDR2 YYREEE (reference sequence). CDR3 size: 15 residues. V was shortened by 0 bases and J by 5 bases, with 14 bases between the two germline ends. The CDR3 spells CASSLDPPVGETQYF. The CDR3 DNA follows: TGTGCCAGCAGCTTGGATCCCCCCGTGGGGGAGACCCAGTACTTC.

V is TRBV5-1 and J is TRBJ2-5; maybe TRBD1 (6 bases). Germline-derived CDR1 and CDR2 are SGHRS and YFSETQ. The length of the CDR3 is 14 residues. Between the trimmed V and J ends, which lost 2 bases and 2 bases, there was a span of 10 bases. CDR3 in amino acids: CASSFKDRQETQYF. CDR3 coding DNA: TGCGCCAGCAGCTTTAAGGACAGACAAGAGACCCAGTACTTC.

This clonotype was detected ten times or more. V and J are TRBV15 and TRBJ2-2; TRBD2 agrees at 9 bases. Looked up from germline, CDR1 is LNHNV and CDR2 is YYDKDF (reference sequence). Trimming removed 11 bases from V and 5 bases from J; junction bases left unmatched: 9. The CDR3 is 14 residues long. CDR3 sequence: CAVASGIRTGELFF. The CDR3 DNA reads TGTGCCGTTGCTAGCGGGATACGTACCGGGGAGCTGTTTTTT.